The 3 T cell receptor beta chains presented below share a single source sample, sequenced in a study of blood T cell repertoires in COVID-19. Clones were read by immunoSEQ multiplex PCR, and TCRdb kept only the in-frame ones, dropping some. The data hold some 210,000 clones, with more than 70% observed a single time. Sequencing was carried out using peripheral blood. These receptors originate from a woman aged 40 to 50 who had recovered from COVID-19.

Remarks on this clone: The sample holds other DNA sequences that translate to the same CDR3. V and J are TRBV10-3 and TRBJ1-2; TRBD1 is a possible D gene (5 bases). The CDR3 has 13 amino acids. Trimming pared 6 bases from V and 3 bases from J, leaving 11 bases between. Germline assignment: CDR1 ENHRY and CDR2 SYGVKD. This CDR3 is CAISEGGDYGYTF. The CDR3, as DNA: TGTGCCATCAGCGAAGGAGGGGACTATGGCTACACCTTC.

The V and J genes are TRBV11-2 and TRBJ1-1; 12 bases are shared with TRBD1. The CDR3 has 15 residues. V dropped 0 bases and J dropped 11; count of bases not matched to a gene: 7. Germline V gene lookup returns CDR1 SGHAT and CDR2 FQNNGV. Written as DNA, the CDR3 is TGTGCCAGCAGCTTAGAGCCGGGACAGGGGGCCCGGGCTTTCTTT. Residues: CASSLEPGQGARAFF.

The genes are TRBV18 and TRBJ2-7, with 9 positions matching TRBD1. CDR3 length equals 16 residues. Germline assignment: CDR1 KGHSH and CDR2 LQKENI. V was pared by 0 bases and J by 3 bases, with 6 bases of the junction left unmatched. The CDR3 loop reads CASSPPTGGGNYEQYF. DNA of the CDR3: TGTGCCAGCTCACCACCGACAGGGGGGGGTAACTACGAGCAGTACTTC.